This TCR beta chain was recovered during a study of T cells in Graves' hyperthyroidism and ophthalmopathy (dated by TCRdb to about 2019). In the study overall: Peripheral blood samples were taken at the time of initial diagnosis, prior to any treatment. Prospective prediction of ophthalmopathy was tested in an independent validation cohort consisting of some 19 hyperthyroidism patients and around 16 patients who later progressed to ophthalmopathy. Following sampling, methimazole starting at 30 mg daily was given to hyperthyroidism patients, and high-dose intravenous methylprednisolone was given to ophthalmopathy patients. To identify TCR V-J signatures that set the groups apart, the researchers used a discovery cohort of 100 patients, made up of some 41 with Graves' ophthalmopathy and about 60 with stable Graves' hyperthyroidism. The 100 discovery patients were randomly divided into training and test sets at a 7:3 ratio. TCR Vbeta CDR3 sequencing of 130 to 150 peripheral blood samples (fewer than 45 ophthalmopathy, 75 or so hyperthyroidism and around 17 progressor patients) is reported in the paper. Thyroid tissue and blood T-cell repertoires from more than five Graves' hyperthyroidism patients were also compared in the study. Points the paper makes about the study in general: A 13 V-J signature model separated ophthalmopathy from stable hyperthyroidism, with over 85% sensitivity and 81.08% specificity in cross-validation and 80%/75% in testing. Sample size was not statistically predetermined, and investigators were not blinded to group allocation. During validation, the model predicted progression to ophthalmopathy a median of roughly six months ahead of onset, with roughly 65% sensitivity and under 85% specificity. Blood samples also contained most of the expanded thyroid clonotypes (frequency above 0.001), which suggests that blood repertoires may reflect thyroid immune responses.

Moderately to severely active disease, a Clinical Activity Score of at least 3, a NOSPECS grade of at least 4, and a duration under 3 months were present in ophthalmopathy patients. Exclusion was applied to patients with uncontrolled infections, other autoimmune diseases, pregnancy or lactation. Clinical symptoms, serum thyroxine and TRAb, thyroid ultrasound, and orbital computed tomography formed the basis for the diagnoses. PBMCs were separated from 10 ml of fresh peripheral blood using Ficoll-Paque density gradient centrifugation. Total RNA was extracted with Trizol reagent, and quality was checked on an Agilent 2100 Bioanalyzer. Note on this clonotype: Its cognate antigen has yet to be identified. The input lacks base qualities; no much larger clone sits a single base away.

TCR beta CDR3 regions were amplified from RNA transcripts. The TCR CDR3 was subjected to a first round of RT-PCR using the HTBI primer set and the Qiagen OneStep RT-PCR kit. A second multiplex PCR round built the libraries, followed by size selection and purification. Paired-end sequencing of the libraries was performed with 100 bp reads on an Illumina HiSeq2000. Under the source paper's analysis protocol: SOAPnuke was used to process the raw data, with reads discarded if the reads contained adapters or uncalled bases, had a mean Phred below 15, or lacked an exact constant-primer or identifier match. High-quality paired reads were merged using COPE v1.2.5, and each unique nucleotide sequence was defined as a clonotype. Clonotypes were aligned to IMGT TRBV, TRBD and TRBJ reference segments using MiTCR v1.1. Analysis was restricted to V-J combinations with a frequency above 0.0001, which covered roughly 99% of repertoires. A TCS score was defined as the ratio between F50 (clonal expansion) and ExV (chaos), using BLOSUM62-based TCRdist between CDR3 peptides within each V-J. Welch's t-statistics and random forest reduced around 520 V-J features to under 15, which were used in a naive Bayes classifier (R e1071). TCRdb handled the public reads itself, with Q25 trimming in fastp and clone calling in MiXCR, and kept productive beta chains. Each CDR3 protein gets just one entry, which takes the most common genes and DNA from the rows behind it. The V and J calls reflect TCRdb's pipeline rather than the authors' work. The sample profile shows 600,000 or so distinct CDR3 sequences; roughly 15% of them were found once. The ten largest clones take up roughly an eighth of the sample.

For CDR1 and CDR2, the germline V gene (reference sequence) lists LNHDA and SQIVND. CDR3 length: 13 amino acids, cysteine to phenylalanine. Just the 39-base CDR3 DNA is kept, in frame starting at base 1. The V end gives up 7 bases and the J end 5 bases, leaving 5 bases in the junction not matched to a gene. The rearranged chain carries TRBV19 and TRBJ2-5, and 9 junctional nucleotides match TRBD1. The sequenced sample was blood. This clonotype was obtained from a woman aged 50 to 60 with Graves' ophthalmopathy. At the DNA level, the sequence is TGTGCCAGTAACAGGGGGCGCGAGGAGACCCAGTACTTC. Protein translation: CASNRGREETQYF.